In this sample, the clone carrying this T cell receptor (beta chain) turned up many times. This sample is part of a study of metastatic and nonmetastatic thyroid tumors. From the PCR reads, TCRdb re-called clones with MiXCR. The sample has 20,000 to 25,000 clones; around 12% are singletons. Thyroid surgery had not been preceded by any treatment in any patient. The CDR3 sequence is 16 residues long. Germline assignment: CDR1 MNHEY and CDR2 SVGAGI. V was cut by 0 bases and J by 4 bases, with 13 bases left in between. Sequencing was done on a sample of blood. This chain links TRBV6-5 with TRBJ1-5; D may be TRBD1 (5 bases). The sequence came from a female donor with papillary thyroid cancer or a benign thyroid nodule (not recorded which). Some clones in this sample may be carry-over from other donors' samples. CDR3 residues: CASSYSSGTGNQPQHF. Written as DNA, the CDR3 is TGTGCCAGCAGTTACTCCTCCGGGACGGGGAATCAGCCCCAGCATTTT.